The clone carrying this T cell receptor beta chain was observed a few times. Its antigen remains unknown. TCRdb recomputed calls from the 5' RACE reads with MiXCR, one row per CDR3 protein. The profile covers roughly 130,000 distinct CDR3 sequences, with roughly 8.4% appearing a single time and 7.3% taken by the ten largest. This entry comes from a study of CD8 T cells in ankylosing spondylitis. Study results and limitations: A number of the motif variants had already been described in reactive arthritis synovial fluid and blood. CD8+ cells made up the disease-linked clones, which were relatively rare in peripheral blood.

The germline V and J ends were trimmed by 0 bases and 6 bases, with 22 bases remaining between them. The CDR3 runs 18 residues. The germline V gene has CDR1 LGHDT and CDR2 YNNKEL (reference sequence). The sample taken for sequencing was synovial fluid, either unsorted or a sorted T cell fraction (not recorded which). The receptor was isolated from a male donor with ankylosing spondylitis. The rearrangement uses TRBV3-1 and TRBJ2-3; tentative D call: TRBD2 (5 bases). The CDR3 bases are TGTGCCAGCAGCCAAGATCCGGGTAGGAGGACGGGATTTGATACGCAGTATTTT. Translating it yields CASSQDPGRRTGFDTQYF.